This is a list of T cell receptor beta chains from one sample in a study of blood T cells in healthy people across ages. Via MiXCR, TCRdb re-called the 5' RACE reads, giving one row per CDR3 protein. Of over 750,000 distinct CDR3 sequences detected, just under 25% appear once; the ten largest clones hold under 10%. This same sample was also part of a study on T cells of mothers and their children.

Sequencing used blood. The origin of the receptors is a boy aged 5-17 years in good health. CDR3s include the opening cysteine and the closing phenylalanine or tryptophan. A D gene is named only where the DNA matches it firmly. Clone size, where shown, is once, few, many, or a class for clones that have expanded.

CDR3 DNA: TGCAGTGCTAGAGACCAACTAGCATATACGCAGTATTTT
CDR3 protein: CSARDQLAYTQYF
D gene: NA
V gene: TRBV20-1
J gene: TRBJ2-3
clone size: NA

CDR3 DNA: TGTGCCAGCAGTTACTCGGAAAATCTCCATGAGCAGTTCTTC
CDR3 protein: CASSYSENLHEQFF
D gene: NA
V gene: TRBV6-2/TRBV6-3
J gene: TRBJ2-1
clone size: NA

CDR3 DNA: TGTGCCAGCAGCTCTAGCGGGGGCGGAGAGACCCAGTACTTC
CDR3 protein: CASSSSGGGETQYF
D gene: TRBD2
V gene: TRBV7-3
J gene: TRBJ2-5
clone size: many

CDR3 DNA: TGCGCCAGCAGCCAAGACACGGGGTTCGCCGGGGAGCTGTTTTTT
CDR3 protein: CASSQDTGFAGELFF
D gene: NA
V gene: TRBV4-3
J gene: TRBJ2-2
clone size: few

CDR3 DNA: TGCAGCGTTGAAACTCTAGCAGAGACCCAGTACTTC
CDR3 protein: CSVETLAETQYF
D gene: NA
V gene: TRBV29-1
J gene: TRBJ2-5
clone size: few

CDR3 DNA: TGTGCCATCAGTACTAGCGGGGTCTACAATGAGCAGTTCTTC
CDR3 protein: CAISTSGVYNEQFF
D gene: TRBD2
V gene: TRBV10-3
J gene: TRBJ2-1
clone size: NA

CDR3 DNA: TGTGCCAGCAGTTTATGGGGGGACCAAGAGACCCAGTACTTC
CDR3 protein: CASSLWGDQETQYF
D gene: NA
V gene: TRBV28
J gene: TRBJ2-5
clone size: NA

CDR3 DNA: TGTGCCATCAGGGGAGGGACAGAGGGAATGGCCCAGTACTTC
CDR3 protein: CAIRGGTEGMAQYF
D gene: NA
V gene: TRBV10-3
J gene: TRBJ2-5
clone size: NA

CDR3 DNA: TGCGCCAGCAGCCCTCCGGGACTAGCGGAGGGGGGGGATGAGCAGTTCTTC
CDR3 protein: CASSPPGLAEGGDEQFF
D gene: TRBD2
V gene: TRBV4-1
J gene: TRBJ2-1
clone size: few

CDR3 DNA: TGTGCTAGCAGCGCCGCCGGAGATACGCAGTATTTT
CDR3 protein: CASSAAGDTQYF
D gene: NA
V gene: TRBV7-7
J gene: TRBJ2-3
clone size: NA

CDR3 DNA: TGTGCCAGCAGCCCGGGACAGGGGGCATTCGAGACCCAGTACTTC
CDR3 protein: CASSPGQGAFETQYF
D gene: TRBD1
V gene: TRBV7-9
J gene: TRBJ2-5
clone size: few

CDR3 DNA: TGCAGCGCCCTCAAAGGGGTGGCTGAAGCTTTCTTT
CDR3 protein: CSALKGVAEAFF
D gene: NA
V gene: TRBV29-1
J gene: TRBJ1-1
clone size: NA

CDR3 DNA: TGTGCCAGCAGGCAGGGTGGGTTTTCACCCCTCCACTTT
CDR3 protein: CASRQGGFSPLHF
D gene: NA
V gene: TRBV2
J gene: TRBJ1-6
clone size: NA

CDR3 DNA: TGTGCCAGCAGCCAAGTGGCTAGCGGGAGGAAGGCCAAAAACATTCAGTACTTC
CDR3 protein: CASSQVASGRKAKNIQYF
D gene: TRBD2
V gene: TRBV14
J gene: TRBJ2-4
clone size: NA

CDR3 DNA: TGTGCCAGCAGACTAGGACTACAGGGAGAGACCCAGTACTTC
CDR3 protein: CASRLGLQGETQYF
D gene: NA
V gene: TRBV7-8
J gene: TRBJ2-5
clone size: NA

CDR3 DNA: TGCGCCAGCAGCCATCCCGGACTAGCGTACGAGCAGTACTTC
CDR3 protein: CASSHPGLAYEQYF
D gene: TRBD2
V gene: TRBV4-1
J gene: TRBJ2-7
clone size: NA

CDR3 DNA: TGTAGCGTAGAACTTGAACTTCACCCCGCTGAAGCTTTCTTT
CDR3 protein: CSVELELHPAEAFF
D gene: NA
V gene: TRBV29-1
J gene: TRBJ1-1
clone size: few

CDR3 DNA: TGTGCCAGCAGCCTCGGGGAACGGGGCAAAAACATTCAGTACTTC
CDR3 protein: CASSLGERGKNIQYF
D gene: NA
V gene: TRBV28
J gene: TRBJ2-4
clone size: NA

CDR3 DNA: TGTGCCAGCAGCCTACCTCGCATTAACACCGGGGAGCTGTTTTTT
CDR3 protein: CASSLPRINTGELFF
D gene: NA
V gene: TRBV7-6
J gene: TRBJ2-2
clone size: NA

CDR3 DNA: TGTGCCAGCAGCTCCGACCCAGAGCGGGACACAGATACGCAGTATTTT
CDR3 protein: CASSSDPERDTDTQYF
D gene: TRBD2
V gene: TRBV7-9
J gene: TRBJ2-3
clone size: NA

CDR3 DNA: TGTGCCAGCAGACCGACCCTAGGTGGGGAGACCCAGTACTTC
CDR3 protein: CASRPTLGGETQYF
D gene: NA
V gene: TRBV28
J gene: TRBJ2-5
clone size: NA

CDR3 DNA: TGTGCCAGCAGTACAACTAGCGGGAGGGCCCATAATGAGCAGTTCTTC
CDR3 protein: CASSTTSGRAHNEQFF
D gene: TRBD2
V gene: TRBV28
J gene: TRBJ2-1
clone size: few

CDR3 DNA: TGCGCCAGCAGCCAAGATCGGGCTGACTATGGCTACACCTTC
CDR3 protein: CASSQDRADYGYTF
D gene: NA
V gene: TRBV4-3
J gene: TRBJ1-2
clone size: NA

CDR3 DNA: TGTGCCAGCTCACCACCGACAGGGCAGGCAGAGACCCAGTACTTC
CDR3 protein: CASSPPTGQAETQYF
D gene: TRBD1
V gene: TRBV18
J gene: TRBJ2-5
clone size: few

CDR3 DNA: TGTACCAGCACCAAAAGCAGTTCACCCCTCCACTTT
CDR3 protein: CTSTKSSSPLHF
D gene: NA
V gene: TRBV28
J gene: TRBJ1-6
clone size: few

CDR3 DNA: TGTGCCAGCAGCTTAGAACGGGAAAACACCGGGGAGCTGTTTTTT
CDR3 protein: CASSLERENTGELFF
D gene: NA
V gene: TRBV7-9
J gene: TRBJ2-2
clone size: few

CDR3 DNA: TGTGCCAGCAGCCAGGGTCCGGGACTAGCGGAAGAGACCCAGTACTTC
CDR3 protein: CASSQGPGLAEETQYF
D gene: TRBD2
V gene: TRBV7-2
J gene: TRBJ2-5
clone size: few

CDR3 DNA: TGTGCCAGCAGTGAACAGGGGGTTAATGAAAAACTGTTTTTT
CDR3 protein: CASSEQGVNEKLFF
D gene: TRBD1
V gene: TRBV28
J gene: TRBJ1-4
clone size: NA

CDR3 DNA: TGCGCCAGCAGCTTTGGGACAGGGGTGCTCAATGAGCAGTTCTTC
CDR3 protein: CASSFGTGVLNEQFF
D gene: TRBD1
V gene: TRBV5-1
J gene: TRBJ2-1
clone size: NA

CDR3 DNA: TGTGCCAGCAAACCGATAGGGGGATGGACAGATACGCAGTATTTT
CDR3 protein: CASKPIGGWTDTQYF
D gene: NA
V gene: TRBV6-1
J gene: TRBJ2-3
clone size: few

CDR3 DNA: TGTGCCAGCAGTGATCTAGGGACAGGGTGGTATGGGGAGCAGTACTTC
CDR3 protein: CASSDLGTGWYGEQYF
D gene: TRBD1
V gene: TRBV6-1
J gene: TRBJ2-7
clone size: NA

CDR3 DNA: TGTGCCAGCAGTTCGGAAGATGTCCTGCAGTATTTT
CDR3 protein: CASSSEDVLQYF
D gene: NA
V gene: TRBV11-2
J gene: TRBJ2-3
clone size: NA

CDR3 DNA: TGTGCCAGCAGCTTAGAGGCAGGTCCGTGGGAGACCCAGTACTTC
CDR3 protein: CASSLEAGPWETQYF
D gene: NA
V gene: TRBV7-2
J gene: TRBJ2-5
clone size: few

CDR3 DNA: TGTGCCACCAAGGGTCCGCAAGAGACCCAGTACTTC
CDR3 protein: CATKGPQETQYF
D gene: NA
V gene: TRBV15
J gene: TRBJ2-5
clone size: few

CDR3 DNA: TGTGCCAGCAACCGGGGGACAGGGGCCGGGGAGCTGTTTTTT
CDR3 protein: CASNRGTGAGELFF
D gene: TRBD1
V gene: TRBV6-6
J gene: TRBJ2-2
clone size: few

CDR3 DNA: TGTGCCAGCAGTTCTATGAGCGGGGCTAAAGAGACCCAGTACTTC
CDR3 protein: CASSSMSGAKETQYF
D gene: TRBD2
V gene: TRBV6-2/TRBV6-3
J gene: TRBJ2-5
clone size: few

CDR3 DNA: TGTGCCAGCAGCCCACCGGGACTAGCGGCCTACGAGCAGTACTTC
CDR3 protein: CASSPPGLAAYEQYF
D gene: TRBD2
V gene: TRBV11-1
J gene: TRBJ2-7
clone size: NA

CDR3 DNA: TGTGCCAGCAGTGATCGGTTTTTGGGGACAAGCTCCTACGAGCAGTACTTC
CDR3 protein: CASSDRFLGTSSYEQYF
D gene: NA
V gene: TRBV6-1
J gene: TRBJ2-7
clone size: NA

CDR3 DNA: TGCAGCGCCATTCCAACATCGACTAGCACGCAAGAGACCCAGTACTTC
CDR3 protein: CSAIPTSTSTQETQYF
D gene: TRBD2
V gene: TRBV29-1
J gene: TRBJ2-5
clone size: NA

CDR3 DNA: TGTGCCAGCAGACCCCGGACCGTCTTGAGTGAGCAGTTCTTC
CDR3 protein: CASRPRTVLSEQFF
D gene: NA
V gene: TRBV6-5
J gene: TRBJ2-1
clone size: few

CDR3 DNA: TGTGCCAGCAGCGATGGAGGGGGAGCAACCCCTGGAAACACCATATATTTT
CDR3 protein: CASSDGGGATPGNTIYF
D gene: NA
V gene: TRBV7-8
J gene: TRBJ1-3
clone size: few

CDR3 DNA: TGCGCCAGCAGCTCTACGGGTGGATCTGGGGCCAACGTCCTGACTTTC
CDR3 protein: CASSSTGGSGANVLTF
D gene: NA
V gene: TRBV5-1
J gene: TRBJ2-6
clone size: NA

CDR3 DNA: TGTGCCAGCAGCCAAGAACGGAACAGGGGGCTGTACGCTGAAGCTTTCTTT
CDR3 protein: CASSQERNRGLYAEAFF
D gene: TRBD1
V gene: TRBV4-2
J gene: TRBJ1-1
clone size: NA

CDR3 DNA: TGTGCCAGCAGCTTAGACTCCAGACAGGGGTGGTATGGCTACACCTTC
CDR3 protein: CASSLDSRQGWYGYTF
D gene: TRBD1
V gene: TRBV11-2
J gene: TRBJ1-2
clone size: NA

CDR3 DNA: TGCGCCAGCAGCCTGCGGGACATCGGTAATGAAAAACTGTTTTTT
CDR3 protein: CASSLRDIGNEKLFF
D gene: NA
V gene: TRBV4-1
J gene: TRBJ1-4
clone size: few

CDR3 DNA: TGCAGCGTTTCGACACCCTTGGAGCAGTACTTC
CDR3 protein: CSVSTPLEQYF
D gene: NA
V gene: TRBV29-1
J gene: TRBJ2-7
clone size: few

CDR3 DNA: TGTGCCAGCAGGCCACAGGACACCTACGAGCAGTACTTC
CDR3 protein: CASRPQDTYEQYF
D gene: NA
V gene: TRBV28
J gene: TRBJ2-7
clone size: NA

CDR3 DNA: TGTGCCAGCCAAGGCATTTCCTACGAGCAGTACTTC
CDR3 protein: CASQGISYEQYF
D gene: NA
V gene: TRBV6-8
J gene: TRBJ2-7
clone size: few

CDR3 DNA: TGCGCCAGCAGCTTGGGTTGGACCCTCTACAATGAGCAGTTCTTC
CDR3 protein: CASSLGWTLYNEQFF
D gene: NA
V gene: TRBV5-1
J gene: TRBJ2-1
clone size: NA

CDR3 DNA: TGTGCCAGCAGCTTAGGGTACTACGGCCCATCGGCGACTGAAGCTTTCTTT
CDR3 protein: CASSLGYYGPSATEAFF
D gene: NA
V gene: TRBV13
J gene: TRBJ1-1
clone size: few

CDR3 DNA: TGTGCCAGCAGTTACGGTCGGATCACGGCGGGGGCTGGAGAGACCCAGTACTTC
CDR3 protein: CASSYGRITAGAGETQYF
D gene: NA
V gene: TRBV6-5
J gene: TRBJ2-5
clone size: NA

CDR3 DNA: TGTGCCAGCAGCTTCCGGGACACCGGGGAGCTGTTTTTT
CDR3 protein: CASSFRDTGELFF
D gene: NA
V gene: TRBV5-5
J gene: TRBJ2-2
clone size: few